This T cell receptor (beta chain) was identified in a study of spatial heterogeneity in lung cancer. Study outcomes and limitations: Expanded intratumoral alpha and beta TCR counts tracked tumor mutation counts.

This clonotype was seen many times. Its antigen remains unidentified. Single TCR cDNA molecules each had their own unique molecular identifier. TCRdb analysed the 5' RACE reads with MiXCR anew, one entry per CDR3 protein. The table records under 5,500 distinct CDR3 sequences, 6.1% of them present only once. Indicated time point: sample taken at primary tumor resection. CDR1 is PRHDT, CDR2 FYEKMQ, per germline (reference sequence). This CDR3 is 13 amino acids long. Between the trimmed V and J ends, which lost 5 bases and 0 bases, there was a span of 7 bases. The sequencing here drew on lung tumor tissue, taken at surgery. V and J are TRBV13 and TRBJ1-2; a weak D match, TRBD1 (5 bases). This TCR was recovered from a male donor with early-stage non-small cell lung cancer. The CDR3 here is CASSIRANYGYTF. The CDR3, as DNA: TGTGCCAGCAGCATCAGGGCTAACTATGGCTACACCTTC.